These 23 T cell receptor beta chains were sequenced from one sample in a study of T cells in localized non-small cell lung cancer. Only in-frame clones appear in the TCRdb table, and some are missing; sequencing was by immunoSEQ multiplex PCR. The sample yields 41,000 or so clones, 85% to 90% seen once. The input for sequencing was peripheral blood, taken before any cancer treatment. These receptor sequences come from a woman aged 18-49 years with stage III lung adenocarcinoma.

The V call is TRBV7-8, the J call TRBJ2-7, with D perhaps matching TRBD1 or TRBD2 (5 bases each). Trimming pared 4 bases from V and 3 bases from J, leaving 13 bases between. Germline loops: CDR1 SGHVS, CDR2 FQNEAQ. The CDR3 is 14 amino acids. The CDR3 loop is CASSWGPTLYEQYF. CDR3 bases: TGTGCCAGCAGCTGGGGACCTACCCTCTACGAGCAGTACTTC.

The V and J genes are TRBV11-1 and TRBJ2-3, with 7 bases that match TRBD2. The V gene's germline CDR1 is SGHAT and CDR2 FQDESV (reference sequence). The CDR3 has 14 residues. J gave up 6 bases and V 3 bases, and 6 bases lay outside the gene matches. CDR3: CASSFWGGSDTQYF. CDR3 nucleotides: TGTGCCAGCAGCTTTTGGGGGGGTTCGGATACGCAGTATTTT.

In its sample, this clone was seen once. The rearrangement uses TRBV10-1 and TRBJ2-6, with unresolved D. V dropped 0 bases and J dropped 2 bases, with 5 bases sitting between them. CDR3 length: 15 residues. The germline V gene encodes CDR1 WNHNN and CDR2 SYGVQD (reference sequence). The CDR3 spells CASSESGTGANVLTF. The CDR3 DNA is TGCGCCAGCAGTGAGTCCGGCACTGGGGCCAACGTCCTGACTTTC.

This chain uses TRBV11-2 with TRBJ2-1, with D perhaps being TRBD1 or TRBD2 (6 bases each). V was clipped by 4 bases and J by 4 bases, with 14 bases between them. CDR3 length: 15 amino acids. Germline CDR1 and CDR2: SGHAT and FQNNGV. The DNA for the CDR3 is TGTGCCAGCAGCTCCTCGGGGGCTACTTACAATGAGCAGTTCTTC. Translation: CASSSSGATYNEQFF.

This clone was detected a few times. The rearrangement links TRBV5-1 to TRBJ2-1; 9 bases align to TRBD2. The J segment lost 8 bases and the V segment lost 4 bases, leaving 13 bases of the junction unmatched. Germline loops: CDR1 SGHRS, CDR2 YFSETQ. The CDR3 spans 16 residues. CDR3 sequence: CASSPWIQRGVDEQFF. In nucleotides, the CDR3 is TGCGCCAGCAGCCCTTGGATCCAGCGGGGGGTAGATGAGCAGTTCTTC.

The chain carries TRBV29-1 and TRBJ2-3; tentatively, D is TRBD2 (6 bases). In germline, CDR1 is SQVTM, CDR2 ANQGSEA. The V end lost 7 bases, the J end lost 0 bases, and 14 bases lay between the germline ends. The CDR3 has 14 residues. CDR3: CSADGGTSTDTQYF. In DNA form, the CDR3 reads TGCAGCGCCGACGGGGGTACTAGCACAGATACGCAGTATTTT.

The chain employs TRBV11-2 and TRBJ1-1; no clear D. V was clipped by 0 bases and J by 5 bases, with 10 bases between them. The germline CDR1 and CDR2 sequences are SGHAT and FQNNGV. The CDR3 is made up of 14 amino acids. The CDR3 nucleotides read TGTGCCAGCAGCTTAGATGCAGGTGGGACTGAAGCTTTCTTT. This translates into CASSLDAGGTEAFF.

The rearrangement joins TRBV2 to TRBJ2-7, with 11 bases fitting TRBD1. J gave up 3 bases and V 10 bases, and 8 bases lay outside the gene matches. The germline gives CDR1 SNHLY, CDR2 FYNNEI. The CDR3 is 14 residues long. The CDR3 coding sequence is TGTGCCAAATCAGGGACAGGGGGAAACTACGAGCAGTACTTC. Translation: CAKSGTGGNYEQYF.

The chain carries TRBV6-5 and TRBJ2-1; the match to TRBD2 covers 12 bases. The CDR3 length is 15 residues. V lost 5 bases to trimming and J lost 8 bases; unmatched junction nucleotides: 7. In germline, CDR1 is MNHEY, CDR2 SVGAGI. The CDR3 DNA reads TGTGCCAGCAGTCGACTAGCGGGGGTTGCCCATGAGCAGTTCTTC. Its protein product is CASSRLAGVAHEQFF.

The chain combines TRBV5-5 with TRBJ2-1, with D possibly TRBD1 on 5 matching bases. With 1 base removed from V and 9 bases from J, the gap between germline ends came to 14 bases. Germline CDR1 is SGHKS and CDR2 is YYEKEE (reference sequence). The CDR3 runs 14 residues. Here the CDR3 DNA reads TGTGCCAGCAGCTTGTCACAACTTAGGGGTGAGCAGTTCTTC. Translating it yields CASSLSQLRGEQFF.

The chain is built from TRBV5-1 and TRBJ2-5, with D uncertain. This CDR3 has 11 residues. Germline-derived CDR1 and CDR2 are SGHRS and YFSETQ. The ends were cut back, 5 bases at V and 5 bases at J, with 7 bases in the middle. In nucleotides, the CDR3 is TGCGCCAGCAGGGCCCAGGAGACCCAGTACTTC. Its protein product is CASRAQETQYF.

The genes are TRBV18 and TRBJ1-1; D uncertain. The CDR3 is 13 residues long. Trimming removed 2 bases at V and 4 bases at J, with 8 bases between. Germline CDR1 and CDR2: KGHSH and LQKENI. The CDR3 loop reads CASSPDPVTEAFF. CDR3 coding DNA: TGTGCCAGCTCACCAGATCCGGTCACTGAAGCTTTCTTT.

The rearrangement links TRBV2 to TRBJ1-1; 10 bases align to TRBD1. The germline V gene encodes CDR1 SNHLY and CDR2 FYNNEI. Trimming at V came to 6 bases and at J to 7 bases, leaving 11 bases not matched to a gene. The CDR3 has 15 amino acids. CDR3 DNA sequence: TGTGCCAGCAGCCAAGACAGGGGGCGCGTCTTTGAAGCTTTCTTT. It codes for CASSQDRGRVFEAFF.

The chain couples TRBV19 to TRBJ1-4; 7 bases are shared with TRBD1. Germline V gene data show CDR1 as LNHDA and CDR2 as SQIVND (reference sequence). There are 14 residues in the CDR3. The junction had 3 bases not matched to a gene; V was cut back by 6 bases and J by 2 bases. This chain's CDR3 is CASRKGATNEKLFF. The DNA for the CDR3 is TGTGCCAGTAGGAAGGGGGCGACTAATGAAAAACTGTTTTTT.

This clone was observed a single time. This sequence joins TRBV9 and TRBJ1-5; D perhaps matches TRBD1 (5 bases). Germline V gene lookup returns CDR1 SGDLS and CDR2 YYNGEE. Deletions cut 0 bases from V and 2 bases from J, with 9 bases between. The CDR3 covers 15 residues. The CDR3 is CASSVGRGGNQPQHF. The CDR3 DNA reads TGTGCCAGCAGCGTAGGTAGGGGCGGCAATCAGCCCCAGCATTTT. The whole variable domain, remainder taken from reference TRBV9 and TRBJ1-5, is DSGVTQTPKHLITATGQRVTLRCSPRSGDLSVYWYQQSLDQGLQFLIQYYNGEERAKGNILERFSAQQFPDLHSELNLSSLELGDSALYFCASSVGRGGNQPQHFGDGTRLSIL.

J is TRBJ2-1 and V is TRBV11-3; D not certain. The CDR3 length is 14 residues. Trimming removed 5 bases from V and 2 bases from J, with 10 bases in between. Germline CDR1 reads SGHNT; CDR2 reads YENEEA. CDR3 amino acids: CASSIGPPYNEQFF. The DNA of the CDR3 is TGTGCCAGCAGCATAGGCCCTCCCTACAATGAGCAGTTCTTC.

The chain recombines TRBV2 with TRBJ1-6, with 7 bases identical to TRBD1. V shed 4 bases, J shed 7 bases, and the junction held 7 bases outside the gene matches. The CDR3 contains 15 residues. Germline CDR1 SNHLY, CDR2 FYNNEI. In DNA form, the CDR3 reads TGTGCCAGCAGTGCCCAGGGGACAGAAAATTCACCCCTCCACTTT. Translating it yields CASSAQGTENSPLHF. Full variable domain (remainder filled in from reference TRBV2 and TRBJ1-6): EPEVTQTPSHQVTQMGQEVILRCVPISNHLYFYWYRQILGQKVEFLVSFYNNEISEKSEIFDDQFSVERPDGSNFTLKIRSTKLEDSAMYFCASSAQGTENSPLHFGNGTRLTVT.

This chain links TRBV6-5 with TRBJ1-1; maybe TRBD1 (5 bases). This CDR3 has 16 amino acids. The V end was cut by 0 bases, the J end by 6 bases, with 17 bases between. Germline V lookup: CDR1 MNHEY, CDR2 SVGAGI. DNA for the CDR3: TGTGCCAGCAGTTACTCCACCGCGGGCGGGGCTCCTGAAGCTTTCTTT. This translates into CASSYSTAGGAPEAFF.

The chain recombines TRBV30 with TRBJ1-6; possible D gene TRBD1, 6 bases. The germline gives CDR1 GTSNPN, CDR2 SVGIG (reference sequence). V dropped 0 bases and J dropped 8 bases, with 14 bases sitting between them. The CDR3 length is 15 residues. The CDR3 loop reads CAWSVRGRGDSPLHF. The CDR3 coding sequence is TGTGCCTGGAGTGTACGGGGCAGGGGTGATTCACCCCTCCACTTT.

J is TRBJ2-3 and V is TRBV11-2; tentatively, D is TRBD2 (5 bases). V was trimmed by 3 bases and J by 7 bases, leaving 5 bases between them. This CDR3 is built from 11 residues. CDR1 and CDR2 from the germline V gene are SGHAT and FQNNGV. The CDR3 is CASSLTNTQYF. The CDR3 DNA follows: TGTGCCAGCAGCTTGACTAATACGCAGTATTTT.

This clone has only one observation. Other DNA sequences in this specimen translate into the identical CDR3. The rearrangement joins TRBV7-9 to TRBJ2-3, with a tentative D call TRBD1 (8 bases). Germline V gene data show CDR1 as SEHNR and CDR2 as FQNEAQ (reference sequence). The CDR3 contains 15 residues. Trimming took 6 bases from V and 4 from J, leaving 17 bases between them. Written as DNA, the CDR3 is TGTGCCAGCAGTCCGACAGGGGCGGGGGCAGATACGCAGTATTTT. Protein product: CASSPTGAGADTQYF.

Here the CDR3 reads CASRPYRELNQPQHF. Written as DNA, the CDR3 is TGTGCCAGCAGGCCATACAGGGAATTGAATCAGCCCCAGCATTTT. The chain combines TRBV6-1 with TRBJ1-5, with a possible D match to TRBD1 (6 bases). The CDR3 runs to 15 residues. The germline gives CDR1 MNHNS, CDR2 SASEGT. V dropped 6 bases and J dropped 4 bases, with 16 bases sitting between them.

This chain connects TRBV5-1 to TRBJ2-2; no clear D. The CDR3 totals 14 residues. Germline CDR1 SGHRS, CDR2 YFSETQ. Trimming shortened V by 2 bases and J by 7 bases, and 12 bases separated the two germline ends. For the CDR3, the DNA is TGCGCCAGCAGCTTAGAGCCCTTGGACGGGGAGCTGTTTTTT. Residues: CASSLEPLDGELFF.